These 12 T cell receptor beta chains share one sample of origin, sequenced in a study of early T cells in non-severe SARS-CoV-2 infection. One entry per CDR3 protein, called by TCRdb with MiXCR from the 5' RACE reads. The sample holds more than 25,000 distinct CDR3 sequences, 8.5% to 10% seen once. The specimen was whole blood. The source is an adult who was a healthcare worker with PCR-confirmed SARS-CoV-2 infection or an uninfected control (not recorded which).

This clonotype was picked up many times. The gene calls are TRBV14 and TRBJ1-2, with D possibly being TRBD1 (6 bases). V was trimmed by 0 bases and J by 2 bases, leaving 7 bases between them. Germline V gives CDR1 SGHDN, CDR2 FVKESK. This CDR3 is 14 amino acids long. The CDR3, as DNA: TGTGCCAGCAGCCAAGACAGGGGAAACTATGGCTACACCTTC. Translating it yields CASSQDRGNYGYTF.

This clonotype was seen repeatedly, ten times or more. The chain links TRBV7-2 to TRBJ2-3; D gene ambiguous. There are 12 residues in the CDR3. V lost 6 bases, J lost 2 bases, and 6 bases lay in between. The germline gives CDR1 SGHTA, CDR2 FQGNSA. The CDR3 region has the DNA TGTGCCAGCAGGCTTAACACAGATACGCAGTATTTT. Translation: CASRLNTDTQYF.

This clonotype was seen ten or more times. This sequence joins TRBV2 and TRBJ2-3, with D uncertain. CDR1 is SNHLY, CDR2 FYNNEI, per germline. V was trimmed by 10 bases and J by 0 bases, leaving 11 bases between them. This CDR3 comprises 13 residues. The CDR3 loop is CATVADSTDTQYF. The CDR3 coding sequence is TGTGCCACCGTCGCGGACAGCACAGATACGCAGTATTTT.

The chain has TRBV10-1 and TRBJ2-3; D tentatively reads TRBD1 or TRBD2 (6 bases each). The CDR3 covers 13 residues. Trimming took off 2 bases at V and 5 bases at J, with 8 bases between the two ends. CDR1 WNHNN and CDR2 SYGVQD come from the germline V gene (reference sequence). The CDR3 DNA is TGCGCCAGCAGTGAGGGGGGGCAAGATACGCAGTATTTT. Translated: CASSEGGQDTQYF.

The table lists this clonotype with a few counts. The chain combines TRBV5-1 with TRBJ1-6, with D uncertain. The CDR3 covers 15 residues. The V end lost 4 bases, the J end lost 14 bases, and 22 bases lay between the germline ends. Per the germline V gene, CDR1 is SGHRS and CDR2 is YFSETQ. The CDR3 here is CASSKKAPGVGTLHF. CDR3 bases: TGCGCCAGCAGCAAGAAGGCTCCAGGTGTGGGAACCCTCCACTTT.

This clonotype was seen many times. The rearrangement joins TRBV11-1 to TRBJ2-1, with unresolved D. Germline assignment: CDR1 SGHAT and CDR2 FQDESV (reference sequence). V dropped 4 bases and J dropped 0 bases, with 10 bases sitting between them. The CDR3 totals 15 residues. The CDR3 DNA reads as TGTGCCAGCAGCTCCGACTTCGCCTCCTACAATGAGCAGTTCTTC. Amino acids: CASSSDFASYNEQFF.

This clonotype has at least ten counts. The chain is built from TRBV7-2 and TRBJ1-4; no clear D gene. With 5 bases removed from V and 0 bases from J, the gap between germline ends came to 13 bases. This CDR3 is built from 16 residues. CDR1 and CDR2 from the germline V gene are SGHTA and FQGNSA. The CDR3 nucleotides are TGTGCCAGCAGCATGGGCCCCACTACAACTAATGAAAAACTGTTTTTT. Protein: CASSMGPTTTNEKLFF.

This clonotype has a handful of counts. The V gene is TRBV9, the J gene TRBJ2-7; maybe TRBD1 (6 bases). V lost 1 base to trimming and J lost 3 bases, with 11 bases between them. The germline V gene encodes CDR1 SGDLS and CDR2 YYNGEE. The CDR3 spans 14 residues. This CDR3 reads CASSVTQGGYEQYF. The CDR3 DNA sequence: TGTGCCAGCAGCGTAACACAGGGCGGCTACGAGCAGTACTTC. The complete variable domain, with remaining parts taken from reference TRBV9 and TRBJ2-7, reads DSGVTQTPKHLITATGQRVTLRCSPRSGDLSVYWYQQSLDQGLQFLIQYYNGEERAKGNILERFSAQQFPDLHSELNLSSLELGDSALYFCASSVTQGGYEQYFGPGTRLTVT.

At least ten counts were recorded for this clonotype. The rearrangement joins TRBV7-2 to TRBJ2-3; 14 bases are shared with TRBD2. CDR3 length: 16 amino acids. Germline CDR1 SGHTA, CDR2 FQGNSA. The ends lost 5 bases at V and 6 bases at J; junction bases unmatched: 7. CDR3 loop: CASSRGLAGEGDTQYF. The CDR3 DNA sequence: TGTGCCAGCAGCCGGGGACTAGCGGGGGAGGGTGATACGCAGTATTTT.

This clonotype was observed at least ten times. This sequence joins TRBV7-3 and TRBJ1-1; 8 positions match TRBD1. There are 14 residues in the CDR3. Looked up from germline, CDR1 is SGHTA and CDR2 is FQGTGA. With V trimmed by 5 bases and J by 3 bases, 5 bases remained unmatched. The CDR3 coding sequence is TGTGCCAGCAGCCCGACAGGGGCCGACACTGAAGCTTTCTTT. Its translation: CASSPTGADTEAFF. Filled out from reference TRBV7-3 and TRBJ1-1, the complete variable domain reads GAGVSQTPSNKVTEKGKYVELRCDPISGHTALYWYRQSLGQGPEFLIYFQGTGAADDSGLPNDRFFAVRPEGSVSTLKIQRTERGDSAVYLCASSPTGADTEAFFGQGTRLTVV.

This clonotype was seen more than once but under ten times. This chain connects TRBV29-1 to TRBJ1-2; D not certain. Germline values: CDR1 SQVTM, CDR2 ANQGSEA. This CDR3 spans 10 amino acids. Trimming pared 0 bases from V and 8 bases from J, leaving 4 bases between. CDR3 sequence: CSVEEAGYTF. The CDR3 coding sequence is TGCAGCGTTGAAGAAGCCGGCTACACCTTC.

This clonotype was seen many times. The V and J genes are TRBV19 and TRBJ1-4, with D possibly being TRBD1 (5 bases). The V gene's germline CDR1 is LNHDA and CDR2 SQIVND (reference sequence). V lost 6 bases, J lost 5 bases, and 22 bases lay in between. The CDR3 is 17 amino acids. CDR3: CASSRKKGAGENEKLFF. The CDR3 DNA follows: TGTGCCAGTAGCCGAAAGAAAGGGGCAGGCGAAAATGAAAAACTGTTTTTT.